This entry lists 12 T cell receptor beta chains sequenced from one sample in a study of monozygotic twins with inflammatory bowel disease. TCRdb reprocessed the 5' RACE reads and reports one entry per CDR3 protein, with no DNA. This table lists 440,000 or so distinct CDR3 sequences. The sequenced sample was blood. The receptors here all came from a human donor with ulcerative colitis or Crohn's disease, or a healthy co-twin of an affected twin (not recorded which).

V is TRBV7-6 and J is TRBJ2-1; TCRdb gives TRBD2 as the D gene, but with no DNA this cannot be confirmed. Germline V gene lookup returns CDR1 SGHVS and CDR2 FNYEAQ. The CDR3 is 15 amino acids. The CDR3 loop reads CASRLAGGDYNEQFF.

The V call is TRBV12-3 or TRBV12-4, the J call TRBJ1-2; checking the TCRdb D call of TRBD1 is not possible without DNA. CDR3 size: 14 residues. This chain's CDR3 is CASSPRTTLYGYTF.

This chain joins TRBV5-1 and TRBJ2-2; TCRdb proposes TRBD1, but this gene call is untestable without DNA. CDR1 and CDR2 from the germline V gene are SGHRS and YFSETQ. This CDR3 has 16 residues. CDR3 sequence reads: CASSSNNRVGTGELFF.

The V gene is TRBV7-9, the J gene TRBJ1-2. Germline V gives CDR1 SEHNR, CDR2 FQNEAQ (reference sequence). The CDR3 contains 13 residues. The CDR3 protein is CASSEREHYGYTF.

V and J are TRBV10-3 and TRBJ2-7; TCRdb's D gene call, TRBD1, goes unchecked for lack of DNA. Germline V gene data show CDR1 as ENHRY and CDR2 as SYGVKD. This CDR3 contains 14 residues. This CDR3 reads CATLGRGQLYEQYF.

V gene TRBV20-1 combines with J gene TRBJ1-5; the D call from TCRdb, TRBD1, cannot be confirmed without DNA. This CDR3 spans 17 amino acids. CDR1 is DFQATT and CDR2 is SNEGSKA in the germline V gene (reference sequence). The CDR3 here is CSASPYPDGSSNQPQHF.

The chain employs TRBV4-1 and TRBJ1-6. This CDR3 spans 15 amino acids. Germline CDR1 reads MGHRA; CDR2 reads YSYEKL. CDR3 amino acids: CASSPGERTNSPLHF.

This chain joins TRBV12-3 or TRBV12-4 and TRBJ1-2; absent DNA, TCRdb's TRBD1 call cannot be checked. The CDR3 runs to 13 residues. CDR3 protein: CASSPDRVHGYTF.

The V gene is TRBV20-1, the J gene TRBJ1-5. Germline CDR1 DFQATT, CDR2 SNEGSKA (reference sequence). The CDR3 runs to 14 residues. The chain's CDR3 is CSANLDSINQPQHF.

This sequence joins TRBV30 and TRBJ1-1; TCRdb's D call, TRBD1, is unchecked because there is no DNA. Germline loops: CDR1 GTSNPN, CDR2 SVGIG (reference sequence). The CDR3 consists of 11 residues. This chain's CDR3 is CAWSRGTEAFF.

The chain couples TRBV27 to TRBJ1-2; TCRdb returns TRBD1, unconfirmable since there is no DNA. Germline V CDR1 and CDR2: MNHEY, SMNVEV (reference sequence). The CDR3 is 13 amino acids. CDR3 sequence: CASIGGSPYGYTF.

The rearrangement links TRBV5-1 to TRBJ1-1; absent DNA, TCRdb's TRBD1 call cannot be checked. The germline V gene encodes CDR1 SGHRS and CDR2 YFSETQ. This CDR3 region has 17 residues. CDR3: CASSGTRDRGPNTEAFF.